Below are 22 T cell receptor beta chains sequenced from a single sample in a study of OX40 agonist ivuxolimab in advanced cancers. The protocol was immunoSEQ multiplex PCR, while the TCRdb copy is restricted to in-frame clones and leaves out a portion. The sample comprises tens of thousands of clones, around 90% of which are singletons, and 14% to 15% rests with the top ten. Specimen: CD4+ or CD8+ T cells sorted from blood, collected in a trial of the OX40 agonist ivuxolimab. The receptors shown here come from an adult with an advanced solid tumor such as melanoma, head and neck, liver or kidney cancer.

The V and J genes are TRBV7-9 and TRBJ2-1; 9 nucleotides line up with TRBD2. The junction had 6 bases not matched to a gene; V was cut back by 8 bases and J by 4 bases. CDR3 size: 14 residues. Germline loops: CDR1 SEHNR, CDR2 FQNEAQ (reference sequence). The DNA for the CDR3 is TGTGCCAGCCAGACTAGCGGAGGATACAATGAGCAGTTCTTC. Translating gives CASQTSGGYNEQFF.

Only a few counts were recorded for this clone. This chain connects TRBV27 to TRBJ2-7; 9 bases are a match to TRBD2. Trimming took 2 bases from V and 3 from J; bases not matched to a gene: 2. The CDR3 covers 14 residues. The germline gives CDR1 MNHEY, CDR2 SMNVEV (reference sequence). The CDR3 coding sequence is TGTGCCAGCAGTTTAACGACTAGCGGCTACGAGCAGTACTTC. As protein: CASSLTTSGYEQYF.

The chain links TRBV7-9 to TRBJ1-5, with TRBD1 matching over 11 bases. The CDR3 runs 15 residues. J gave up 2 bases and V 5 bases, and 2 bases lay outside the gene matches. CDR1 and CDR2 (germline): SEHNR, FQNEAQ (reference sequence). CDR3 sequence reads: CASSQGQGGNQPQHF. CDR3 in DNA: TGTGCCAGCAGCCAGGGACAGGGGGGCAATCAGCCCCAGCATTTT.

The chain carries TRBV4-1 and TRBJ1-4; the match to TRBD1 covers 7 bases. Germline V lookup: CDR1 MGHRA, CDR2 YSYEKL. There are 16 residues in the CDR3. With V trimmed by 0 bases and J by 7 bases, 8 bases remained unmatched. CDR3 sequence: CASSQDPRQGIEKLFF. In DNA, the CDR3 is TGCGCCAGCAGCCAAGATCCGAGACAGGGAATTGAAAAACTGTTTTTT.

The chain recombines TRBV28 with TRBJ2-1, with TRBD2 as a possible D gene (6 bases). Germline V lookup: CDR1 MDHEN, CDR2 SYDVKM. With 5 bases removed from V and 0 bases from J, the gap between germline ends came to 17 bases. There are 17 residues in the CDR3. As DNA, the CDR3 is TGTGCCAGCAGTCTCTATTCGGCGGGAACCTCCTACAATGAGCAGTTCTTC. Amino acids: CASSLYSAGTSYNEQFF.

The chain carries TRBV21-1 and TRBJ2-7. TRBV21-1 is a pseudogene segment. There are 14 residues in the CDR3. CDR3 coding DNA: TGTGCCAGCAGCAAAGGGCCGGGACCCTACGAGCAGTACTTC. Amino acids: CASSKGPGPYEQYF.

This clone occurred a few times. The chain is built from TRBV29-1 and TRBJ1-1, with D unclear. Germline loops: CDR1 SQVTM, CDR2 ANQGSEA. V lost 6 bases, J lost 6 bases, and 11 bases lay in between. CDR3 length equals 11 residues. The CDR3 DNA reads as TGCAGCGTAGCCGTTTCGGCTGAAGCTTTCTTT. Translation gives CSVAVSAEAFF.

The chain has TRBV11-2 and TRBJ1-1; D is unresolved. Germline values: CDR1 SGHAT, CDR2 FQNNGV. The CDR3 extends over 12 amino acids. The V end lost 8 bases, the J end lost 3 bases, and 10 bases lay between the germline ends. In nucleotides, the CDR3 is TGTGCCAGCGGACGGACTGACACTGAAGCTTTCTTT. Residues: CASGRTDTEAFF.

The genes are TRBV19 and TRBJ1-2; no clear D. This CDR3 comprises 16 residues. V lost 4 bases and J lost 4, with 19 bases in between. Germline-derived CDR1 and CDR2 are LNHDA and SQIVND (reference sequence). The CDR3 spells CASSTALGETPYGYTF. CDR3 nucleotide sequence: TGTGCCAGTAGTACCGCCCTTGGGGAGACGCCCTATGGCTACACCTTC. The variable domain in full, with the rest retrieved from reference TRBV19 and TRBJ1-2, is DGGITQSPKYLFRKEGQNVTLSCEQNLNHDAMYWYRQDPGQGLRLIYYSQIVNDFQKGDIAEGYSVSREKKESFPLTVTSAQKNPTAFYLCASSTALGETPYGYTFGSGTRLTVV.

This chain joins TRBV28 and TRBJ2-7, with 8 bases identical to TRBD2. The germline V gene has CDR1 MDHEN and CDR2 SYDVKM. Trimming took 10 bases from V and 4 from J; bases not matched to a gene: 6. CDR3 length: 12 residues. CDR3 in DNA: TGTGCCACCGGGGGCGGGAGGTACGAGCAGTACTTC. Translated: CATGGGRYEQYF.

The chain couples TRBV4-3 to TRBJ1-2; 9 nucleotides match TRBD1. There are 17 residues in the CDR3. Germline CDR1 reads LGHNA; CDR2 reads YSLEER. Trimming removed 0 bases from V and 2 bases from J; junction bases left unmatched: 7. CDR3 in DNA: TGCGCCAGCAGCCAAGAAACCGGGACAGGGATCAACTATGGCTACACCTTC. Its protein product is CASSQETGTGINYGYTF.

The chain carries TRBV4-1 and TRBJ2-5; 9 nucleotides align to TRBD1. Trimming removed 4 bases from V and 5 bases from J; junction bases left unmatched: 8. Germline loops: CDR1 MGHRA, CDR2 YSYEKL. The CDR3 contains 15 residues. CDR3 coding DNA: TGCGCCAGCAGCCGTGGGACAGGGCCCCCGGAGACCCAGTACTTC. Translating it yields CASSRGTGPPETQYF.

V and J are TRBV2 and TRBJ1-2, with TRBD1 identical over 7 bases. The CDR3 contains 18 residues. Germline-derived CDR1 and CDR2 are SNHLY and FYNNEI. V shed 10 bases, J shed 5 bases, and the junction held 25 bases outside the gene matches. Written as DNA, the CDR3 is TGTGCCACCCGAACCCAATCGACAGGGATGAAGCTAACATATGGCTACACCTTC. The encoded protein is CATRTQSTGMKLTYGYTF.

The CDR3 reads CASSEPGTVFNEQFF. In DNA form, the CDR3 reads TGTGCCAGCAGTGAGCCCGGGACAGTCTTTAATGAGCAGTTCTTC. This chain connects TRBV25-1 to TRBJ2-1; 7 nucleotides line up with TRBD1. Germline V gene sequence: CDR1 MGHDK, CDR2 SYGVNS. The CDR3 spans 15 residues. V gave up 3 bases and J gave up 7 bases; unmatched junction bases: 9.

The chain joins TRBV4-1 to TRBJ2-1; D call uncertain. The CDR3 has 15 amino acids. Trimming took off 0 bases at V and 8 bases at J, with 14 bases between the two ends. In germline, CDR1 is MGHRA, CDR2 YSYEKL. Here the CDR3 DNA reads TGCGCCAGCAGCCAAGAGGGCCGTGGCGGCGATGAGCAGTTCTTC. Amino acids: CASSQEGRGGDEQFF.

The chain combines TRBV5-1 with TRBJ2-5, with a weak D call TRBD2 (6 bases). CDR1 and CDR2 (germline): SGHRS, YFSETQ. Trimming removed 4 bases at V and 1 base at J, with 14 bases between. The CDR3 runs 15 residues. The CDR3 region has the DNA TGCGCCAGCAGCCGTTCACGGGAGACCCAAGAGACCCAGTACTTC. It codes for CASSRSRETQETQYF.

The rearrangement uses TRBV4-3 and TRBJ1-1; D gene ambiguous. Trimming shortened V by 0 bases and J by 0 bases, and 11 bases separated the two germline ends. Germline CDR1 and CDR2: LGHNA and YSLEER. The CDR3 sequence is 16 residues long. CDR3 DNA: TGCGCCAGCAGCCAAGATCAACGGGGTTTGAACACTGAAGCTTTCTTT. The encoded protein is CASSQDQRGLNTEAFF.

The chain carries TRBV4-1 and TRBJ1-4; weak D call: TRBD1 (5 bases). Trimming cost V 5 bases and J 5 bases, with 18 bases left between them. The germline gives CDR1 MGHRA, CDR2 YSYEKL. The CDR3 runs 16 residues. The CDR3: CASSDPRFRANEKLFF. The CDR3 DNA follows: TGCGCCAGCAGCGACCCAAGGTTCAGGGCAAATGAAAAACTGTTTTTT.

The chain couples TRBV15 to TRBJ2-7, with 10 bases matching TRBD1. The CDR3 is 16 residues long. V was clipped by 3 bases and J by 1 base; unmatched bases: 6. Germline CDR1 reads LNHNV; CDR2 reads YYDKDF (reference sequence). CDR3 loop: CATSSSDRGGSYEQYF. The CDR3 DNA sequence: TGTGCCACCAGCAGTTCGGACAGGGGGGGATCCTACGAGCAGTACTTC.

The chain is built from TRBV4-3 and TRBJ1-2; D gene unclear. In germline, CDR1 is LGHNA, CDR2 YSLEER. V was shortened by 0 bases and J by 7 bases, with 18 bases between the two germline ends. The CDR3 has 16 amino acids. CDR3 DNA sequence: TGCGCCAGCAGCCAAGATAGGGCGGGCTGGGTCAGTGGCTACACCTTC. Translated, it gives CASSQDRAGWVSGYTF.

The DNA for the CDR3 is TGTGCCAGCAGTTACCCCCAAGACGCTGAAGCTTTCTTT. Residues: CASSYPQDAEAFF. The rearrangement links TRBV5-6 to TRBJ1-1, with unresolved D. Germline loops: CDR1 SGHDT, CDR2 YYEEEE. V lost 5 bases and J 6 bases, leaving 14 bases between the germline ends. The CDR3 totals 13 residues.

This clone occurred once. The V call is TRBV9, the J call TRBJ2-1; 9 bases agree with TRBD1. The CDR3 totals 15 residues. Germline V lookup: CDR1 SGDLS, CDR2 YYNGEE. Losses at the gene ends were 3 bases for V and 4 bases for J; bases not matched to a gene: 5. DNA of the CDR3: TGTGCCAGCAGCGCCCCCGGGACAGGGTACAATGAGCAGTTCTTC. This encodes CASSAPGTGYNEQFF.